This T cell receptor beta chain was documented in a study of human T cells and chemical hapten exposure. Germline CDR1 KGHDR, CDR2 SFDVKD. V was clipped by 5 bases and J by 8 bases, with 17 bases between them. The CDR3 consists of 15 residues. This clonotype was observed a handful of times. Regarding time point: patch test 2, 6 weeks after DPC sensitization. Treatment defined: therapeutic diphenylcyclopropenone sensitization with weekly scalp DPC. Each CDR3 protein gets one entry after TCRdb re-called the RACE reads with MiXCR. The sample comprises just over 350,000 distinct CDR3 sequences, about 6% of which are singletons, and around 6.1% rests with the top ten.

This sample comprised whole blood, obtained in connection with sensitization to the hapten diphenylcyclopropenone (DPC). This TCR derives from a woman aged 18 to 35 with alopecia areata. Some clones in this sample may be carry-over from other donors' samples. The V and J genes are TRBV24-1 and TRBJ1-4; a possible D gene is TRBD1 (5 bases). The CDR3 reads CATSAASDGGEKLFF. The CDR3, as DNA: TGTGCCACCAGTGCCGCCTCGGACGGGGGGGAAAAACTGTTTTTT.